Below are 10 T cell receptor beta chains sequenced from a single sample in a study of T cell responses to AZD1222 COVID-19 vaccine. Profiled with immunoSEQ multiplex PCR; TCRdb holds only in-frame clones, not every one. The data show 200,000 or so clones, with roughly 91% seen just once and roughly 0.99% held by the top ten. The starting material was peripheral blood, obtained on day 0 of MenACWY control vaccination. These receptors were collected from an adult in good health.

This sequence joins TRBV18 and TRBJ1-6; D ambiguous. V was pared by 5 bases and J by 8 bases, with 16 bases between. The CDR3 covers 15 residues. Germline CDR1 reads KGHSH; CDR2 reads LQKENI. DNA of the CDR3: TGTGCCAGCTCATATGTACAAGGAGCAGATTCACCCCTCCACTTT. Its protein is CASSYVQGADSPLHF.

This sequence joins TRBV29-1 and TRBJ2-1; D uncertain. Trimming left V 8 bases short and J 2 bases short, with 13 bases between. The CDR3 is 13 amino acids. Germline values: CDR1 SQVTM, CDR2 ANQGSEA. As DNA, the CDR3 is TGCAGCTCCCTTGACACCGCCTACAATGAGCAGTTCTTC. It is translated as CSSLDTAYNEQFF.

CDR3 in amino acids: CASSLGGVGTEAFF. The DNA for the CDR3 is TGTGCCAGCAGCTTAGGAGGGGTTGGCACTGAAGCTTTCTTT. This chain joins TRBV7-2 and TRBJ1-1, with TRBD1 as a possible D gene (5 bases). Germline assignment: CDR1 SGHTA and CDR2 FQGNSA. V dropped 1 base and J dropped 4 bases, with 10 bases sitting between them. This CDR3 comprises 14 residues.

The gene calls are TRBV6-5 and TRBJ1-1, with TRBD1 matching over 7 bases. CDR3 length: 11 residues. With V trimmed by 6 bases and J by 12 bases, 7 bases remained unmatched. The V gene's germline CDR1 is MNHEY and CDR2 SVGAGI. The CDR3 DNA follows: TGTGCCAGCAGGGAGACAGGGATAACTTTCTTT. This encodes CASRETGITFF.

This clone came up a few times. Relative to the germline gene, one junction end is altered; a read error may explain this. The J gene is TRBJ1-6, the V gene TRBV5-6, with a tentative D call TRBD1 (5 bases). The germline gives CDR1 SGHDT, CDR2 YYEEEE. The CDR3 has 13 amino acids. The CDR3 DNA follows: TGTGCCAGCAGCTTGTCATCTGGGGGAGCCCCGAGCTTT. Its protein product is CASSLSSGGAPSF.

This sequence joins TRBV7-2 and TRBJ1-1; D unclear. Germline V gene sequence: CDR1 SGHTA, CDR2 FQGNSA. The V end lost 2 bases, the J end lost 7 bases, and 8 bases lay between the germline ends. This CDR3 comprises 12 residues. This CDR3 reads CASSLSWGEAFF. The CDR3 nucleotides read TGTGCCAGCAGCTTAAGTTGGGGTGAAGCTTTCTTT.

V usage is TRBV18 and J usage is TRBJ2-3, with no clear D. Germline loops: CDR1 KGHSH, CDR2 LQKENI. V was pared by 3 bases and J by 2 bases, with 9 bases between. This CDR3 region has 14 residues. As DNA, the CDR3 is TGTGCCAGCTCACCGTTGATCTACACAGATACGCAGTATTTT. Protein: CASSPLIYTDTQYF.

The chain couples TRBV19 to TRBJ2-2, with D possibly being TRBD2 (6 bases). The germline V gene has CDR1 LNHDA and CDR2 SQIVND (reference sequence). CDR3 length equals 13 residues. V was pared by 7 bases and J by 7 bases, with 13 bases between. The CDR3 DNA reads TGTGCCAGTATTTCTAGCGATGGCGGGGAGCTGTTTTTT. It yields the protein CASISSDGGELFF. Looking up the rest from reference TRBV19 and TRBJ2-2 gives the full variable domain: DGGITQSPKYLFRKEGQNVTLSCEQNLNHDAMYWYRQDPGQGLRLIYYSQIVNDFQKGDIAEGYSVSREKKESFPLTVTSAQKNPTAFYLCASISSDGGELFFGEGSRLTVL.

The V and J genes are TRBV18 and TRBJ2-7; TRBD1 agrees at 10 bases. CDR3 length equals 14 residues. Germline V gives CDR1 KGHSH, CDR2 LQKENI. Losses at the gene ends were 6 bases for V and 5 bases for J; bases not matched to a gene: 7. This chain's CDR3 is CASSGQGGVNEQYF. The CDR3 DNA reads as TGTGCCAGCTCCGGACAGGGGGGGGTGAACGAGCAGTACTTC.

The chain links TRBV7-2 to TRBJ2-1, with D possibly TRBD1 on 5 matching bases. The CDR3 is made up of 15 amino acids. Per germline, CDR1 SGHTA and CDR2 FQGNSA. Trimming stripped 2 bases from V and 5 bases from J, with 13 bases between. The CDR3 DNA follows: TGTGCCAGCAGCTTAATGTGGGGCTTGGACAATGAGCAGTTCTTC. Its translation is CASSLMWGLDNEQFF.